This T cell receptor (beta chain) is drawn from a study of Ad26.COV2.S vaccination and SARS-CoV-2 variants. Broader study findings: Considerable breadth of spike-specific CD8+ and CD4+ T cell responses has reportedly been documented following vaccination. Breadth and depth estimates from TCRs may understate total T cell responses. It was found that vaccine and placebo recipients had similar non-spike TCR breadth.

The protocol was immunoSEQ multiplex PCR, while the TCRdb copy is restricted to in-frame clones and leaves out a portion. The repertoire holds about 87,000 clones, with roughly 84% as singletons. A note on this clone: The antigen remains undetermined.

Germline-derived CDR1 and CDR2 are SQVTM and ANQGSEA. CDR3 length: 12 amino acids. V was clipped by 7 bases and J by 0 bases, with 9 bases between them. The sequence came from a human donor who had recovered from COVID-19. This sample comprised peripheral blood, obtained after recovery from COVID-19. V gene TRBV29-1 combines with J gene TRBJ1-1; TRBD1 is a possible D gene (5 bases). Here the CDR3 reads CSASTVNTEAFF. The CDR3, as DNA: TGCAGCGCTTCGACAGTGAACACTGAAGCTTTCTTT.